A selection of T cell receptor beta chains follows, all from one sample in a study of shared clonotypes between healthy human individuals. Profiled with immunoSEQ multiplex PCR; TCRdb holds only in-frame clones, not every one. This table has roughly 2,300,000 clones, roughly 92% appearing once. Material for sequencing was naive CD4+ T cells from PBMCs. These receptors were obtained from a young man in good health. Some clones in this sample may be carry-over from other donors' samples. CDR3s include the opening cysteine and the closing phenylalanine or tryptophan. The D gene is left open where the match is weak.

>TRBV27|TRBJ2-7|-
CASSPSGRLVIVSYEQYF
TGTGCCAGCAGTCCCTCGGGACGGCTAGTAATCGTATCCTACGAGCAGTACTTC
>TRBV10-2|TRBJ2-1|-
CASSDRTRWPNEQFF
TGCGCCAGCAGTGATAGGACAAGGTGGCCCAATGAGCAGTTCTTC
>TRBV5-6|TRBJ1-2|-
CASSLGAVRGGGYTF
TGTGCCAGCAGCTTGGGCGCGGTCAGGGGTGGTGGCTACACCTTC
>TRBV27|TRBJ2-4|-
CASRQWGSLAKNIQYF
TGTGCCAGCAGGCAGTGGGGAAGCCTAGCCAAAAACATTCAGTACTTC
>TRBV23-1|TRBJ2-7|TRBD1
CASFPTPKSGQGGYEQYF
TGCGCCAGCTTCCCCACCCCCAAATCCGGACAGGGGGGATACGAGCAGTACTTC
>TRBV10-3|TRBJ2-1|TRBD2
CAISDTGGGGEQFF
TGTGCCATCAGTGACACGGGGGGTGGAGGTGAGCAGTTCTTC
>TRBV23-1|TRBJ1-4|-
CASEDSRDATNEKLFF
TGCGCCAGCGAGGACTCCCGAGATGCAACTAATGAAAAACTGTTTTTT
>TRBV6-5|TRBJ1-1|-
CASSYGGTEAFF
TGTGCCAGCAGTTACGGTGGCACTGAAGCTTTCTTT
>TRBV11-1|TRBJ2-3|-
CASSLGGGTDTQYF
TGTGCCAGCAGCTTAGGAGGGGGCACAGATACGCAGTATTTT
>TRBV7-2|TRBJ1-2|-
CASSLDRSNYGYTF
TGTGCCAGCAGCTTAGACAGGTCGAATTATGGCTACACCTTC
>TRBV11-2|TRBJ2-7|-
CASSLEIQGSHEQYF
TGTGCCAGCAGCTTAGAGATACAGGGTAGTCACGAGCAGTACTTC
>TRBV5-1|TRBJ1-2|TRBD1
CASSDQGQGAGYTF
TGCGCCAGCAGCGACCAAGGACAGGGAGCTGGCTACACCTTC
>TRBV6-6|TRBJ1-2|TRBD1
CASTDRGGYGYTF
TGTGCCAGCACCGACAGGGGCGGGTATGGCTACACCTTC
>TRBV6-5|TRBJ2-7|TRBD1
CASREPGQGSYEQYF
TGTGCCAGCAGGGAACCGGGACAGGGGTCCTACGAGCAGTACTTC
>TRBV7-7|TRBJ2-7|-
CASSATRDTEQYF
TGTGCCAGCAGCGCCACCCGGGACACGGAGCAGTACTTC
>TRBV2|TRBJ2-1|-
CASSEVGTLTEQFF
TGTGCCAGCAGTGAAGTCGGCACCCTGACAGAGCAGTTCTTC
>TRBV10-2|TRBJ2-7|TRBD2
CASRLTSGRDYEQYF
TGCGCCAGCAGGCTAACTAGCGGGAGGGACTACGAGCAGTACTTC
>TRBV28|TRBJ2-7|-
CASSSRGHEQYF
TGTGCCAGCAGTTCAAGGGGCCACGAGCAGTACTTC
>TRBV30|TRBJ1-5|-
CAWSTNRWGGQPQHF
TGTGCCTGGAGTACTAACAGGTGGGGTGGTCAGCCCCAGCATTTT
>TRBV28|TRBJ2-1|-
CASSPAGRNEQFF
TGTGCCAGCAGCCCTGCTGGGAGGAATGAGCAGTTCTTC
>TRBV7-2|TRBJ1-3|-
CASSPRGGHTIYF
TGTGCCAGCAGCCCACGTGGGGGGCACACCATATATTTT
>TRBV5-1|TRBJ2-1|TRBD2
CVSSEGLAINEQFF
TGCGTCAGCAGCGAGGGACTAGCGATCAATGAGCAGTTCTTC